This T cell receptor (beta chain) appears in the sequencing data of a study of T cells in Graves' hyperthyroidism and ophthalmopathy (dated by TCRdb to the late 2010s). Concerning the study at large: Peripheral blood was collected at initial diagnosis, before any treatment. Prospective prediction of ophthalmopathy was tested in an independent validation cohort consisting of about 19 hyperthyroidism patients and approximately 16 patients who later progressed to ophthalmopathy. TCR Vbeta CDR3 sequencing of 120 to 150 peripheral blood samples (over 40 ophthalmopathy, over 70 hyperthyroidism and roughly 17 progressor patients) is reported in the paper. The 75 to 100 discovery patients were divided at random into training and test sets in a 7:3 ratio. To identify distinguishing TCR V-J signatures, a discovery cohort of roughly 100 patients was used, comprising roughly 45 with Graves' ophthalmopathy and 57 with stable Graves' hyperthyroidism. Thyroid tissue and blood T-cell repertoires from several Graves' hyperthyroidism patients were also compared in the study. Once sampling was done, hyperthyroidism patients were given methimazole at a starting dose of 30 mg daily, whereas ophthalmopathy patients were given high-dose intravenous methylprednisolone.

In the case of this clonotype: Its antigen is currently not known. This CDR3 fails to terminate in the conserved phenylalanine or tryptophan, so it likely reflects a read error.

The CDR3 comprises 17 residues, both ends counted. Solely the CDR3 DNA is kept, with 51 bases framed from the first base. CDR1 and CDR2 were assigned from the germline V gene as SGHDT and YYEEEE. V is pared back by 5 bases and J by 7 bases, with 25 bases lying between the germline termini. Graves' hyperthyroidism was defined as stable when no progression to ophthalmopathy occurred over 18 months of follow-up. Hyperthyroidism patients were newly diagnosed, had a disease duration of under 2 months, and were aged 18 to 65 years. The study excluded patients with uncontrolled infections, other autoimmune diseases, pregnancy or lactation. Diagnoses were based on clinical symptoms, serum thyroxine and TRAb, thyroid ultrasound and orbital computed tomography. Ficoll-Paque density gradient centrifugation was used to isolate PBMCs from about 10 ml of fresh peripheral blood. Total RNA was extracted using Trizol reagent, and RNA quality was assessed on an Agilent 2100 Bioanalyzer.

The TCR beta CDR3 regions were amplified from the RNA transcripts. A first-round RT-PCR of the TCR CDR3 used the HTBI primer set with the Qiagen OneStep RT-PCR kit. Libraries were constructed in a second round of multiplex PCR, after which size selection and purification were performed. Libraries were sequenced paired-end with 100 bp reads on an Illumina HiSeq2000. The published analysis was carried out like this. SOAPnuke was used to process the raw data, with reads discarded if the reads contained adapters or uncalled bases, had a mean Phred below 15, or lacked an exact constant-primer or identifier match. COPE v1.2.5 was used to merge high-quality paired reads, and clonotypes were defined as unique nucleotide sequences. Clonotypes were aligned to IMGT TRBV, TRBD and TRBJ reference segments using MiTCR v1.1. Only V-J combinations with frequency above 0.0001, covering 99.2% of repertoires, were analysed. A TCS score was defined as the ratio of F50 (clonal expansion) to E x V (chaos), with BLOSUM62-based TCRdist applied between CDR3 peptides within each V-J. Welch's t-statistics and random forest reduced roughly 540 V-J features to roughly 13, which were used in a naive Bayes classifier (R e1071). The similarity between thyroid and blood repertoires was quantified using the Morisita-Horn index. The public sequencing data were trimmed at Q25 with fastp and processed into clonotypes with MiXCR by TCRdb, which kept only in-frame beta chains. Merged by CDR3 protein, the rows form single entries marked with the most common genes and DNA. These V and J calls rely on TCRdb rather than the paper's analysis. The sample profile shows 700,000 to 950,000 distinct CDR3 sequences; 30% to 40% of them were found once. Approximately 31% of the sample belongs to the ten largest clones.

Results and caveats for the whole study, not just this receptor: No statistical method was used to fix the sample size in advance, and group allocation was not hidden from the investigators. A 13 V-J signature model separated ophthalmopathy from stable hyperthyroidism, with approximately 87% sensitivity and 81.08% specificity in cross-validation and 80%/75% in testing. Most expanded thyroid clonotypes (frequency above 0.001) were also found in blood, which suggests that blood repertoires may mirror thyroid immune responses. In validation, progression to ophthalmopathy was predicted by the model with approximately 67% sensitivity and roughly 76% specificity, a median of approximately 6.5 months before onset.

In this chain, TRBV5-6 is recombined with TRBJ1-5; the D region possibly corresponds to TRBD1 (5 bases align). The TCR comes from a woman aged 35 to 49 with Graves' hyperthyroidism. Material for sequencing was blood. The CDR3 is CASSESSGRNSGQPQHS. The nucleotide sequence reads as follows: TGTGCCAGCAGTGAGTCATCAGGGCGGAACAGTGGCCAGCCCCAGCATTCT.